This entry concerns a single T cell receptor beta chain. What it recognizes is unknown. The sample originates from a study of T cell responses to AZD1222 COVID-19 vaccine. Germline values: CDR1 SGDLS, CDR2 YYNGEE. The length of the CDR3 is 14 residues. V was trimmed by 0 bases and J by 6 bases, leaving 13 bases between them. The protocol was immunoSEQ multiplex PCR, while the TCRdb copy is restricted to in-frame clones and leaves out a portion. The profile shows some 98,000 clones, more than 70% of them singletons. Overall study results and limits: Along spike, vaccine-associated CD4 TCRs were found throughout, with dominance at 160-218 and 743-854.

The chain has TRBV9 and TRBJ2-7; TRBD1 or TRBD2 may be the D gene (5 bases each). The TCR comes from an adult who received the AZD1222 COVID-19 vaccine. The sample was peripheral blood, taken 28 days after the second AZD1222 dose. CDR3 bases: TGTGCCAGCAGCGTAGATCAGGGAGTGGTCGAGCAGTACTTC. Translating gives CASSVDQGVVEQYF.